This T cell receptor (beta chain) comes out of a study of T-cell reconstitution after alpha-beta-depleted transplantation in children (dated by TCRdb to the mid-2010s). With respect to the entire study: Using TCR repertoire profiling, the study followed T-cell immune reconstitution in a quantitative way in children after TCRalphabeta/CD19-depleted allogeneic hematopoietic cell transplantation.

The library was produced with PCR. TCRdb records Illumina HiSeq 2500 as the sequencer. TCR library preparation used molecular barcoding, with unique molecular identifiers applied to normalize quantification of the TCRbeta repertoire. TCRdb ran its own pipeline on the public reads, namely fastp trimming at Q25 and MiXCR clone calling, and kept in-frame beta chains. Each entry is one CDR3 protein sequence, shown with its most common DNA and genes. This sample lists around 92,000 distinct CDR3 sequences; 12% were detected once. The ten largest clones capture about 14% of the sample. This clonotype was observed at least ten times. The specificity of this receptor is unknown. Per-nucleotide qualities are absent, and no much larger clonotype sits a single base away. The CDR3 measures 13 amino acids from cysteine to phenylalanine. Only the CDR3 part of the read is kept: 39 bases, read in frame from the first base. The CDR1 and CDR2 encoded by the germline V gene (reference sequence) are DFQATT and SNEGSKA. V is reduced by 3 bases and J by 6 bases, leaving a spacing of 14 bases between them.

The TCR sequence derives from a human donor who donated a stem cell graft to a child with inherited bone marrow failure. The chain uses TRBV20-1 and TRBJ1-1, with the D gene call left open. Sequences were derived from PBMCs from the stem cell graft donor, sampled from the stem cell graft. The DNA is as follows: TGCAGTGCTAGCGTTATAAAGGGCGCTGAAGCTTTCTTT. Its amino acids are CSASVIKGAEAFF.